The rows below give T cell receptor beta chains drawn from one sample of a study of cytomegalovirus exposure and HLA in healthy donors. Sequencing was performed with immunoSEQ multiplex PCR; in TCRdb, only in-frame clones are kept and a portion is missing. Altogether tens of thousands of clones are present, around 82% being singletons, with the ten largest covering about 12%. Source material: PBMCs. These receptors all stem from a woman in her late teens or twenties in good health and CMV-seropositive. Each CDR3 is given with its conserved first and last residue. A D gene is named only where the DNA matches it firmly. Clone size is shown for a subset of rows, as once, few, many or a class of expanded clone.

TRBJ1-5 | TRBV19 | TRBD1 | - | TGTGCCAGTAGCGGGACAGGGGCCTTTCATGGACCCCAGCATTTT | CASSGTGAFHGPQHF
TRBJ1-6 | TRBV2 | - | few | TGTGCCAGCAGTCCGGAGCTCTACTCACCCCTCCACTTT | CASSPELYSPLHF
TRBJ1-1 | TRBV4-3 | TRBD1 | - | TGCGCCAGCAGCCGGAGGGACAGGGGTTACGATGAAGCTTTCTTT | CASSRRDRGYDEAFF
TRBJ1-1 | TRBV5-1 | - | - | TGCGCCAGCAGCTCCCACTCGGGAACGACTGAAGCTTTCTTT | CASSSHSGTTEAFF
TRBJ2-7 | TRBV18 | TRBD1 | - | TGTGCCAGCTCACCACAGGACAGGGTGGGCGAGCAGTACTTC | CASSPQDRVGEQYF
TRBJ1-2 | TRBV4-1 | TRBD1 | - | TGCGCCAGCAGCCGAGAGACAGGGAACTATGGCTACACCTTC | CASSRETGNYGYTF
TRBJ2-2 | TRBV4-2 | TRBD2 | few | TGTGCCAGCAGCCAACTAGCGGGGGGCCTTGGGACCGGGGAGCTGTTTTTT | CASSQLAGGLGTGELFF
TRBJ2-1 | TRBV29-1 | TRBD2 | - | TGCAGCGTTAAACGGGGGGGGCCCAATGAGCAGTTCTTC | CSVKRGGPNEQFF
TRBJ2-2 | TRBV14 | - | - | TGTGCCAGCAGCCACGACTGGAACACCGGGGAGCTGTTTTTT | CASSHDWNTGELFF
TRBJ1-1 | TRBV4-3 | TRBD1 | - | TGCGCCAGCAGCCAAGATCTAGGGACAGGGGGAGGAGAAGCTTTCTTT | CASSQDLGTGGGEAFF
TRBJ1-2 | TRBV6-1 | TRBD1 | - | TGTGCCAGCAGTGCCCGACAGGGGGCGGACTATGGCTACACCTTC | CASSARQGADYGYTF
TRBJ1-1 | TRBV2 | - | few | TGTGCCAGCAGATATCACACTGAAGCTTTCTTT | CASRYHTEAFF
TRBJ1-6 | TRBV5-3 | - | - | TGTGCCAGAAGCTTGGACGGGGTCCCCTATAATTCACCCCTCCACTTT | CARSLDGVPYNSPLHF
TRBJ1-4 | TRBV19 | - | - | TGTGCCAGTAGTCAGGGGAATGAAAAACTGTTTTTT | CASSQGNEKLFF
TRBJ1-3 | TRBV5-1 | - | - | TGCGCCAGCAGGGGAGGGGGCTCTGGAAACACCATATATTTT | CASRGGGSGNTIYF
TRBJ2-7 | TRBV19 | - | - | TGTGCCAGTACCCTGGGCGACGAGCAGTACTTC | CASTLGDEQYF
TRBJ2-6 | TRBV4-3 | TRBD1 | few | TGCGCCAGCAGCCTGGACAGGGCTGGGGCCAACGTCCTGACTTTC | CASSLDRAGANVLTF
TRBJ2-3 | TRBV5-1 | - | once | TGCGCCAGCAGCTACGACAGGCCCAGCACAGATACGCAGTATTTT | CASSYDRPSTDTQYF
TRBJ1-3 | TRBV19 | TRBD1 | - | TGTGCCAGTAGTATTTCCGGGACAGCTTTTTACTCTGGAAACACCATATATTTT | CASSISGTAFYSGNTIYF
TRBJ2-5 | TRBV23-1 | - | few | TGCGCCAGCAGTCTAGCGGACCAAGAGACCCAGTACTTC | CASSLADQETQYF
TRBJ2-7 | TRBV27 | - | - | TGTGCCAGCAGTTTGACAGGCACCTCCTACGAGCAGTACTTC | CASSLTGTSYEQYF
TRBJ2-2 | TRBV28 | - | - | TGTGCCAGCATAGGGGCCGCGAACACCGGGGAGCTGTTTTTT | CASIGAANTGELFF
TRBJ2-3 | TRBV11-2 | - | - | TGTGCCAGCAGCTTAGATCGGGGGTCTGCAGATACGCAGTATTTT | CASSLDRGSADTQYF
TRBJ1-4 | TRBV19 | TRBD1 | - | TGTGCCAGTAGTGGGGGGACAGTCTTGGATGAAAAACTGTTTTTT | CASSGGTVLDEKLFF
TRBJ2-4 | TRBV10-3 | TRBD1 | - | TGTGCCATCAGTGACCCGGGACAGGGAAAAAACATTCAGTACTTC | CAISDPGQGKNIQYF
TRBJ1-1 | TRBV7-9 | TRBD1 | - | TGTGCCAGCAGCCAACTCCAGGGGGTGAACACTGAAGCTTTCTTT | CASSQLQGVNTEAFF
TRBJ1-6 | TRBV7-2 | TRBD1 | - | TGTGCCAGCAGATCCGACAGGGGGCATAATTCACCCCTCCACTTT | CASRSDRGHNSPLHF